This T cell receptor beta chain was sequenced in a study of shared clonotypes between healthy human individuals. Study results and limitations: Naive CD4 clonotypes were shared across a handful of donors at about 5.3%. Generation probabilities were higher for clonotypes shared across all four sorted-subset donors than for unshared ones.

CD45RO negativity and positive selection for CCR7 defined naive CD8 cells, a population that excluded terminally differentiated effector memory CD45RA+ cells. This CDR3 is 19 amino acids long. V trimming: 5 bases; J trimming: 3 bases; junction bases outside the gene matches: 14. Germline V gene data show CDR1 as SGHDN and CDR2 as FVKESK. Assay used: immunoSEQ multiplex PCR; TCRdb lists only in-frame clones, some missing. The sample yields some 2,100,000 clones, 90% to 95% seen once. Worth noting for this clone: Its antigen remains unknown.

The rearrangement uses TRBV14 and TRBJ2-1, with TRBD2 identical over 12 bases. The source is a young man in good health. Some clones in this sample may be carry-over from other donors' samples. The sequencing sample was made of naive CD8+ T cells from PBMCs. CDR3 loop: CASSASGTSGPRFYNEQFF. Written as DNA, the CDR3 is TGTGCCAGCAGCGCCTCCGGGACTAGCGGGCCCCGGTTCTACAATGAGCAGTTCTTC.